This TCR beta chain is drawn from a study of CD8 T cells in Susac syndrome. cDNA came from around 0.5 to 1 ug RNA primed by random hexamers. From the immunoSEQ multiplex PCR reads, TCRdb called clonotypes with MiXCR, one entry per CDR3 protein. The data contain a few hundred thousand distinct CDR3 sequences, 85% to 95% of them seen just once; the ten biggest clones take up 0.15% to 0.2%. CDR1 and CDR2 from the germline V gene are DFQATT and SNEGSKA (reference sequence). The CDR3 totals 12 residues. V shed 6 bases and J shed 5 bases, with 13 bases lying between them. This TCR derives from a human donor with Susac syndrome. The gene calls are TRBV20-1 and TRBJ2-5, with a possible D match to TRBD2 (5 bases). The sample consisted of CD4+ T cells from PBMCs. CDR3 nucleotide sequence: TGCAGTGCGACCGCGGGCAGTGAGACCCAGTACTTC. It yields the protein CSATAGSETQYF.